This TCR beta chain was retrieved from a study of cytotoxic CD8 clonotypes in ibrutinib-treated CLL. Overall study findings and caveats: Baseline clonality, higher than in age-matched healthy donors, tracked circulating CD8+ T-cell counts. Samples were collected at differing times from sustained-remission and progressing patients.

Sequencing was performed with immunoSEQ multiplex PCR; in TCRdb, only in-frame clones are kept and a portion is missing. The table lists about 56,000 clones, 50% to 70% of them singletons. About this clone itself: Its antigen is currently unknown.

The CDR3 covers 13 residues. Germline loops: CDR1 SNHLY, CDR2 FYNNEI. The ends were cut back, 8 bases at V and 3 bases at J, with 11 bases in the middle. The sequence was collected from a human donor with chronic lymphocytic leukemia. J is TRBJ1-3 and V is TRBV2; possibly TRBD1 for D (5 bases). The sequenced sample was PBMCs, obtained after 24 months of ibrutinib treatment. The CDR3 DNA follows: TGTGCCAGCGTGGGGGGTAATGGAAACACCATATATTTT. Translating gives CASVGGNGNTIYF.